A selection of T cell receptor beta chains follows, all from one sample in a study of blood T cell repertoires in COVID-19. Some clones are missing from TCRdb's copy, which holds only in-frame ones; the method was immunoSEQ multiplex PCR. The table has 61,000 or so clones, roughly 84% seen once; the top ten hold less than 7%. Sequencing was carried out using peripheral blood. The receptor source for this set is a woman in her sixties or seventies with acute or convalescent COVID-19. Each CDR3 is given with its conserved first and last residue. A D gene is named only where the DNA matches it firmly. Not all rows give a size; the values are once, few, many and, for expanded clones, a class.

TGTGCCAGCAGTGAGGAGACAGGAACCGGGGAGCTGTTTTTT CASSEETGTGELFF TRBJ2-2 TRBV6-4 - -
TGTGCCACCAGTGATGCTAGCGGGGGGGCAACCGGGGAGCTGTTTTTT CATSDASGGATGELFF TRBJ2-2 TRBV24-1 TRBD2 -
TGTGCCAGCAGCAATAGCGGGGGGTACCAAGAGACCCAGTACTTC CASSNSGGYQETQYF TRBJ2-5 TRBV6-5 TRBD2 once
TGTGCCAGCTCACCACGACAGGGTGACGGCTACACCTTC CASSPRQGDGYTF TRBJ1-2 TRBV18 TRBD1 once
TGTGCCAGCAGCTCCGGGGGTATTGGGGGTGAGGACGAGCAGTACTTC CASSSGGIGGEDEQYF TRBJ2-7 TRBV11-2 - -
TGTGCCAGCAGCTTAGGTACAGGGTTCCCTGATGGCTACACCTTC CASSLGTGFPDGYTF TRBJ1-2 TRBV7-2 - -
TGTGCCAGCAGTTTAATGGGCTACATGGGTGGGAGCTCCTCCTACAATGAGCAGTTCTTC CASSLMGYMGGSSSYNEQFF TRBJ2-1 TRBV27 - -
TGTGCCAGTAGTGTTGGGACAGGCAATCAGCCCCAGCATTTT CASSVGTGNQPQHF TRBJ1-5 TRBV19 TRBD1 many
TGTGCCAGCAGCGTGATGGGACAGTCCACAGATACGCAGTATTTT CASSVMGQSTDTQYF TRBJ2-3 TRBV9 TRBD1 -
TGTGCCAGTAGTATGGCGGCGGGGCCCGAGCAGTACTTC CASSMAAGPEQYF TRBJ2-7 TRBV19 - -
TGTGCCAGCAGCCCCCGGACAGGGAACTACGAGCAGTACTTC CASSPRTGNYEQYF TRBJ2-7 TRBV9 TRBD1 once
TGCAGCGTTGAAGCCAGACTAGCGTTTTGGCGAGAGACCCAGTACTTC CSVEARLAFWRETQYF TRBJ2-5 TRBV29-1 TRBD2 -
TGTGCCAGCAGGAACCGACAGACACCTAATGAAAAACTGTTTTTT CASRNRQTPNEKLFF TRBJ1-4 TRBV2 - few
TGTGCCAGCAGTTCACGACAGGGGGCTTATGGCTACACCTTC CASSSRQGAYGYTF TRBJ1-2 TRBV6-5 TRBD1 few
TGTGCCAGCGGACAGGGTGCGGGGAACACTGAAGCTTTCTTT CASGQGAGNTEAFF TRBJ1-1 TRBV7-8 TRBD1 -
TGTGCCAGCAGCCCAGGAGGGCCCGAAACCGGGGAGCTGTTTTTT CASSPGGPETGELFF TRBJ2-2 TRBV28 - -
TGTGCCAGCAGACTAGGCTCCTACAATGAGCAGTTCTTC CASRLGSYNEQFF TRBJ2-1 TRBV7-9 - -
TGTGCCAGCAGAGGGGACAGGGGGCTGGTCACTGAAGCTTTCTTT CASRGDRGLVTEAFF TRBJ1-1 TRBV28 TRBD1 -
TGTGCCAGAGGGCCACTAGCGGGGGACCAGTTCTTC CARGPLAGDQFF TRBJ2-1 TRBV9 TRBD2 -
TGTGCCAGCAGTCCCCATACAGGGGTGAACACTGAAGCTTTCTTT CASSPHTGVNTEAFF TRBJ1-1 TRBV25-1 TRBD1 medium-sized
TGTGCCAGCAGCCGTAACAGGGACGCTGAAGCTTTCTTT CASSRNRDAEAFF TRBJ1-1 TRBV5-5 - -
TGTGCCAGCAGCCTCTTCCGGGTGGGTGCGTATTTT CASSLFRVGAYF TRBJ2-3 TRBV5-5 - -
TGTGCCAGCAGCCGTGGGGCCGAAGGAAACACTGAAGCTTTCTTT CASSRGAEGNTEAFF TRBJ1-1 TRBV5-4 - -
TGTGCCAGCAGCTCATCGGGGGGGCTACAAAGATTGACAGATACGCAGTATTTT CASSSSGGLQRLTDTQYF TRBJ2-3 TRBV5-5 TRBD2 -